This TCR beta chain was identified during a study of T cell clonality in common variable immunodeficiency. Most patients and controls had Caucasian heritage. This clone was counted at least ten times. The antigen is unknown. Sequencing ends 3 residues short of the CDR3 end; the germline J gene provides the rest. Sequencing used immunoSEQ multiplex PCR; TCRdb keeps in-frame clones, though not all of them. This repertoire holds about 52,000 clones, and none appear only once. Trimming shortened V by 0 bases and J by 5 bases, and 5 bases separated the two germline ends. The CDR3 is 13 residues long. Germline V gene lookup returns CDR1 SGHRS and CDR2 YFSETQ. The study's findings and limits: Compared with healthy controls, CVID subjects showed increased TCRbeta clonality, mostly in about a third. In common variable immunodeficiency, TCR beta chains reportedly carried fewer deletions and N-nucleotide insertions.

This sequence originates from a person aged 18 to 75 in good health. The chain recombines TRBV5-1 with TRBJ2-2, with D unresolved. The sequencing input was peripheral blood mononuclear cells. The CDR3 sequence: CASSLARTGELFF. The CDR3 bases that were read are TGCGCCAGCAGCTTGGCCCGTACCGGGGAG.